Listed below are T cell receptor beta chains from one sample, sequenced in a study of T cell responses to AZD1222 COVID-19 vaccine. TCRdb's copy holds only in-frame clones and misses some; the assay was immunoSEQ multiplex PCR. The table shows 110,000 or so clones, with around 89% occurring only once. The sample here was peripheral blood, taken 28 days after the second AZD1222 dose. These TCRs come from an adult who received the AZD1222 COVID-19 vaccine. Both conserved end residues are part of each CDR3. D genes are given only for firm matches. Rows may omit the clone size; those that give it use once, few, many or a size class.

j_call d_call clone_size v_call cdr3_aa cdr3_nt
TRBJ2-3 . . TRBV21-1 CASSPRLARGTDTQYF TGTGCCAGCAGCCCACGACTAGCTCGCGGCACAGATACGCAGTATTTT
TRBJ1-1 TRBD1 few TRBV11-3 CASSSRGLGTEAFF TGTGCCAGCAGCTCCAGGGGGCTCGGCACTGAAGCTTTCTTT
TRBJ2-1 . . TRBV5-1 CASSWGGDEQFF TGCGCCAGCAGCTGGGGGGGCGATGAGCAGTTCTTC
TRBJ1-6 TRBD1 . TRBV9 CASSGTTGAASYNSPLHF TGTGCCAGCAGCGGTACTACAGGGGCTGCCTCCTATAATTCACCCCTCCACTTT
TRBJ1-6 . . TRBV7-8 CASSSSGTYNSPLHF TGTGCCAGCAGTTCCTCTGGGACCTATAATTCACCCCTCCACTTT
TRBJ1-1 . . TRBV18 CASSPGVEGGIDTEAFF TGTGCCAGCTCACCGGGAGTGGAAGGGGGGATCGACACTGAAGCTTTCTTT
TRBJ1-6 . . TRBV27 CASSLPGREPLHF TGTGCCAGCAGTTTACCGGGCCGGGAACCCCTCCACTTT
TRBJ1-5 . . TRBV7-2 CASSLASGDSILQPQHF TGTGCCAGCAGCTTAGCCTCCGGTGACAGTATTCTGCAGCCCCAGCATTTT
TRBJ2-5 TRBD2 . TRBV7-2 CASSLGSGGALETQYF TGTGCCAGCAGCTTAGGTAGCGGGGGGGCTTTGGAGACCCAGTACTTC
TRBJ1-1 . . TRBV28 CASSSHGQGRTEAFF TGTGCCAGCAGTTCCCACGGCCAGGGTAGAACTGAAGCTTTCTTT
TRBJ1-6 . once TRBV7-9 CASSFQRENSPLHF TGTGCCAGCAGCTTTCAGAGGGAAAATTCACCCCTCCACTTT
TRBJ1-2 . . TRBV27 CASSLRRDPDLYGYTF TGTGCCAGCAGTTTACGCCGGGACCCCGACCTCTATGGCTACACCTTC
TRBJ1-2 . . TRBV18 CASSPSSLSGYTF TGTGCCAGCTCACCTTCGAGCCTAAGTGGCTACACCTTC
TRBJ2-1 . . TRBV11-1 CASSSINEQFF TGTGCCAGCAGCTCGATCAATGAGCAGTTCTTC
TRBJ1-5 . . TRBV12-3/TRBV12-4 CASSLSLSQPQHF TGTGCCAGCAGTTTATCATTGAGCCAGCCCCAGCATTTT
TRBJ2-5 . . TRBV7-9 CASSLEGSGRTQYF TGTGCCAGCAGCTTAGAGGGCTCGGGGCGAACCCAGTACTTC
TRBJ1-1 . . TRBV5-1 CASSLRGAINTEAFF TGCGCCAGCAGCTTGAGGGGGGCCATAAACACTGAAGCTTTCTTT
TRBJ2-3 TRBD2 . TRBV5-4 CASSPGGGPLPTDTQYF TGTGCCAGCAGCCCGGGCGGGGGGCCGCTCCCCACAGATACGCAGTATTTT
TRBJ1-1 . . TRBV3-1/TRBV3-2 CASSQGGNAAFF TGTGCCAGCAGCCAAGGGGGGAATGCAGCTTTCTTT
TRBJ2-7 . once TRBV6-6 CASSPQAALGEQYF TGTGCCAGCAGCCCACAGGCGGCGCTGGGCGAGCAGTACTTC
TRBJ1-6 . many TRBV7-9 CASSLASNSPLHF TGTGCCAGCAGCTTAGCGAGTAATTCACCCCTCCACTTT
TRBJ2-3 . few TRBV6-5 CASSYSIQALTDTQYF TGTGCCAGCAGTTACTCGATTCAGGCCCTCACAGATACGCAGTATTTT
TRBJ1-1 . . TRBV7-2 CASSLFGNTEAFF TGTGCCAGCAGCTTATTCGGGAACACTGAAGCTTTCTTT
TRBJ2-3 . . TRBV6-5 CASSYRLVTDTQYF TGTGCCAGCAGTTATAGGCTAGTCACAGATACGCAGTATTTT
TRBJ1-2 . . TRBV6-5 CASSYSSAGDLGYTF TGTGCCAGCAGTTACTCGTCCGCCGGGGATCTGGGCTACACCTTC
TRBJ1-4 . few TRBV7-2 CASSKWTVSNEKLFF TGTGCCAGCAGCAAGTGGACAGTCTCTAATGAAAAACTGTTTTTT
TRBJ1-5 . . TRBV5-1 CASSLEDETGRMARNQPQHF TGCGCCAGCAGCTTGGAAGATGAAACAGGGAGGATGGCGCGCAATCAGCCCCAGCATTTT
TRBJ1-3 . . TRBV18 CASSPLQGRSNTIYF TGTGCCAGCTCACCACTCCAGGGAAGGTCTAACACCATATATTTT
TRBJ2-3 TRBD2 once TRBV11-2 CASSLEVSSGGPRVTDTQYF TGTGCCAGCAGCTTAGAAGTCTCTAGCGGGGGGCCAAGGGTAACAGATACGCAGTATTTT
TRBJ2-1 . . TRBV7-3 CASSLASAYNEQFF TGTGCCAGCAGCTTAGCCTCTGCTTACAATGAGCAGTTCTTC
TRBJ1-2 TRBD1 . TRBV4-3 CASSQGRTGANYGYTF TGCGCCAGCAGCCAAGGCCGGACAGGGGCTAACTATGGCTACACCTTC
TRBJ2-1 . . TRBV4-1 CASSQVSAEGNEQFF TGCGCCAGCAGCCAAGTGTCGGCGGAGGGCAATGAGCAGTTCTTC
TRBJ2-7 TRBD1 . TRBV27 CASQGAEKYEQYF TGTGCCAGCCAGGGGGCAGAAAAGTACGAGCAGTACTTC
TRBJ1-1 . . TRBV4-2 CASSQGRTEAFF TGTGCCAGCAGCCAGGGGAGGACTGAAGCTTTCTTT
TRBJ2-7 TRBD1 . TRBV19 CASSEGGQGSSYEQYF TGTGCCAGTAGCGAAGGAGGACAGGGTAGCTCCTACGAGCAGTACTTC
TRBJ2-5 TRBD1 . TRBV10-1 CASSEGTGGQETQYF TGCGCCAGCAGTGAGGGGACAGGGGGCCAAGAGACCCAGTACTTC
TRBJ2-7 . . TRBV6-5 CASSYGGLGSYEQYF TGTGCCAGCAGTTACGGGGGGCTGGGATCCTACGAGCAGTACTTC
TRBJ1-5 . . TRBV19 CASSINRAEPQHF TGTGCCAGTAGTATTAACAGGGCAGAGCCCCAGCATTTT
TRBJ2-7 TRBD1 . TRBV3-1/TRBV3-2 CASSQDTGTAAYEQYF TGTGCCAGCAGCCAAGATACCGGGACAGCAGCCTACGAGCAGTACTTC
TRBJ1-6 . . TRBV7-2 CASSLARAPNSPLHF TGTGCCAGCAGCTTAGCCCGGGCCCCCAATTCACCCCTCCACTTT
TRBJ2-1 TRBD2 . TRBV6-2/TRBV6-3 CASSYSRGAILYNEQFF TGTGCCAGCAGTTACTCGCGGGGGGCTATCTTATACAATGAGCAGTTCTTC
TRBJ1-2 . . TRBV7-9 CASSLIGGLGYGYTF TGTGCCAGCAGCCTAATAGGAGGGTTAGGGTATGGCTACACCTTC
TRBJ2-3 . . TRBV9 CASSVVGYPGDTQYF TGTGCCAGCAGCGTAGTAGGGTACCCTGGGGATACGCAGTATTTT
TRBJ1-2 . once TRBV6-5 CASRDSYYGYTF TGTGCCAGCAGGGACAGCTACTATGGCTACACCTTC
TRBJ1-3 . . TRBV6-4 CASRTDPTGSGNTIYF TGTGCCAGCCGCACCGACCCTACAGGCTCTGGAAACACCATATATTTT
TRBJ1-1 . . TRBV7-2 CASSSIGVTAFF TGTGCCAGCAGCTCGATCGGCGTTACGGCTTTCTTT
TRBJ2-2 . . TRBV5-6 CASSSWGVFTGELFF TGTGCCAGCAGCTCCTGGGGAGTATTTACCGGGGAGCTGTTTTTT
TRBJ1-1 TRBD1 . TRBV10-3 CAISTGGVGEAFF TGTGCCATCAGTACAGGGGGAGTAGGGGAAGCTTTCTTT
TRBJ1-5 . . TRBV7-8 CASSLAVGKPQHF TGTGCCAGCAGCTTAGCTGTGGGGAAGCCCCAGCATTTT
TRBJ1-2 . . TRBV2 CASSEQGQYGYTF TGTGCCAGCAGTGAACAGGGGCAGTATGGCTACACCTTC
TRBJ2-5 . . TRBV11-1 CASSLVTNQETQYF TGTGCCAGCAGCTTAGTGACTAACCAAGAGACCCAGTACTTC
TRBJ1-6 TRBD1 . TRBV28 CASHEITGVGYNSPLHF TGTGCCAGCCATGAAATAACAGGGGTCGGCTATAATTCACCCCTCCACTTT
TRBJ2-2 . . TRBV19 CASSISAGNHGELFF TGTGCCAGTAGTATTTCCGCGGGCAATCACGGGGAGCTGTTTTTT
TRBJ1-1 . . TRBV6-1 CASSEAVPQATEAFF TGTGCCAGCAGTGAAGCAGTCCCTCAGGCCACTGAAGCTTTCTTT
TRBJ2-5 TRBD1 few TRBV28 CASSLPRTGGGETQYF TGTGCCAGCAGTTTACCCCGGACAGGGGGAGGAGAGACCCAGTACTTC
TRBJ1-2 . . TRBV10-3 CAIRSDGTNYGYTF TGTGCCATCAGATCCGACGGTACTAACTATGGCTACACCTTC
TRBJ1-5 . . TRBV2 CASSGTSANQPQHF TGTGCCAGCAGTGGGACCTCCGCAAATCAGCCCCAGCATTTT
TRBJ2-7 . . TRBV11-2 CASSLGSTGGEQYF TGTGCCAGCAGCTTAGGGAGTACCGGGGGCGAGCAGTACTTC